This T cell receptor beta chain was found in a study of OX40 agonist ivuxolimab in advanced cancers. Across the whole study: From 23 to 79 years was the age range, with a mean of approximately 58 years, and around 83% were male.

TCRdb's table, derived via immunoSEQ multiplex PCR, lists solely in-frame clones and lacks some. The sample shows 65,000 to 90,000 clones, around 84% of them seen only once. This clone was seen a few times. Trimming cost V 4 bases and J 6 bases, with 6 bases left between them. From germline, CDR1 is SNHLY and CDR2 FYNNEI. This CDR3 comprises 11 residues. Sequencing was performed on CD4+ or CD8+ T cells sorted from blood, taken in a trial of the OX40 agonist ivuxolimab. The origin of this receptor is an adult with an advanced solid tumor such as melanoma, head and neck, liver or kidney cancer. The rearrangement links TRBV2 to TRBJ1-1; D unresolved. The CDR3 reads CASSGRAEAFF. The CDR3 nucleotides read TGTGCCAGCAGTGGGAGGGCTGAAGCTTTCTTT. The variable domain in full, completed from reference TRBV2 and TRBJ1-1, reads EPEVTQTPSHQVTQMGQEVILRCVPISNHLYFYWYRQILGQKVEFLVSFYNNEISEKSEIFDDQFSVERPDGSNFTLKIRSTKLEDSAMYFCASSGRAEAFFGQGTRLTVV.